The present T cell receptor beta chain was sequenced within a study of T cells after yellow fever vaccination. Via MiXCR, TCRdb re-called the 5' RACE reads, giving one row per CDR3 protein. The sample lists hundreds of thousands of distinct CDR3 sequences, roughly 21% seen once, with approximately 15% in the top ten. This CDR3 comprises 15 residues. Trimming removed 4 bases from V and 2 bases from J, with 15 bases in between. Germline V gene data show CDR1 as LNHDA and CDR2 as SQIVND (reference sequence). This clonotype was seen a handful of times. The TCR comes from a man aged 30-40 years who received the YFV17D yellow fever vaccine. The material sequenced was PBMCs, taken 15 days after the yellow fever booster vaccination. The chain couples TRBV19 to TRBJ2-7; perhaps TRBD2 as D (6 bases). The CDR3 loop is CASSTLGAGTYEQYF. The CDR3 DNA reads TGTGCCAGTAGTACCCTCGGGGCGGGGACCTACGAGCAGTACTTC.